The clone carrying this T cell receptor (beta chain) was observed a few times. These data are taken from a study of blood T cell repertoires in COVID-19. Study as a whole: Collection of acute and convalescent COVID-19 samples took place in the United States, Italy and Spain.

Per the original data handling: Amplifying reference gene primers gave estimates of nucleated cell counts. Clones were read by immunoSEQ multiplex PCR, and TCRdb kept only the in-frame ones, dropping some. That table gives V, J and clone size, and the DNA gave D and trimming. The sample has 200,000 to 300,000 clones, around 88% seen once. Trimming stripped 4 bases from V and 5 bases from J, with 15 bases between. Germline CDR1 SGHRS, CDR2 YFSETQ. This CDR3 is built from 14 residues. Specimen: peripheral blood. The receptor was isolated from a woman in her thirties who had recovered from COVID-19. The V gene is TRBV5-1, the J gene TRBJ2-5, with D maybe TRBD1 (6 bases). The CDR3 DNA follows: TGCGCCAGCAGCCCTGGACAGAGAATGGAGACCCAGTACTTC. Encoded protein: CASSPGQRMETQYF. Full variable domain (rest looked up from reference TRBV5-1 and TRBJ2-5): KAGVTQTPRYLIKTRGQQVTLSCSPISGHRSVSWYQQTPGQGLQFLFEYFSETQRNKGNFPGRFSGRQFSNSRSEMNVSTLELGDSALYLCASSPGQRMETQYFGPGTRLLVL.